In this sample, the clone carrying this T cell receptor beta chain turned up a few times. The data were taken from a study of blood T cells in healthy people across ages. Between the trimmed V and J ends, which lost 6 bases and 3 bases, there was a span of 7 bases. Germline values: CDR1 SQVTM, CDR2 ANQGSEA. The CDR3 spans 11 residues. Then a second PCR, running roughly 7 to 11 cycles, was carried out with a sample-barcoded 5' primer and a J-beta primer mix. A template-switch adaptor that had 12 random nucleotides put a tag on each cDNA molecule. All samples yielded 2.5 million or more CDR3-containing paired-end reads. TCRdb re-called the 5' RACE reads with MiXCR, one entry per CDR3 protein. This sample yields roughly 2 million distinct CDR3 sequences, of which 40% to 55% are seen a single time; around 2.1% belongs to the top ten.

The receptor comes from a woman between 35 and 50 years old in good health. Specimen: blood. The chain combines TRBV29-1 with TRBJ2-3; D remains ambiguous. CDR3 loop: CSVLETDTQYF. CDR3 in DNA: TGCAGCGTCCTAGAGACAGATACGCAGTATTTT.